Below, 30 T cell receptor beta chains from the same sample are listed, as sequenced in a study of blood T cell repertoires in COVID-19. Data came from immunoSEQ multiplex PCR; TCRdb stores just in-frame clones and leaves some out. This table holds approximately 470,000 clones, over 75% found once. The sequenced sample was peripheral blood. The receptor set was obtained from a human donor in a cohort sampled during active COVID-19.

The CDR3 is CASSSSGRYNEQFF. The CDR3 DNA follows: TGTGCCAGCAGCTCCAGCGGGCGTTACAATGAGCAGTTCTTC. This chain links TRBV7-3 with TRBJ2-1, with D perhaps matching TRBD2 (6 bases). The CDR3 is 14 residues long. V gave up 4 bases and J gave up 4 bases, with 11 bases separating them. Germline-derived CDR1 and CDR2 are SGHTA and FQGTGA.

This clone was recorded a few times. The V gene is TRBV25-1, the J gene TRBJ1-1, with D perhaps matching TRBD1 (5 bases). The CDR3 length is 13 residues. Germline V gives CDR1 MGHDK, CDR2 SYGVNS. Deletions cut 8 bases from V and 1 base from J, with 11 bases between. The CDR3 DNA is TGTGCCAGCCCGGGGGGTGGGAACACTGAAGCTTTCTTT. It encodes CASPGGGNTEAFF.

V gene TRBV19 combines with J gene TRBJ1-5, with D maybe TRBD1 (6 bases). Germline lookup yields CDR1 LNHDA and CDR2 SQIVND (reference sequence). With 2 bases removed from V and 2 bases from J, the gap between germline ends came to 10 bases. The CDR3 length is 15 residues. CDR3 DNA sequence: TGTGCCAGTAGTATAAGGGACACTGGCAATCAGCCCCAGCATTTT. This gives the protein CASSIRDTGNQPQHF. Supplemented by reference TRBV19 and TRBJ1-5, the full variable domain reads DGGITQSPKYLFRKEGQNVTLSCEQNLNHDAMYWYRQDPGQGLRLIYYSQIVNDFQKGDIAEGYSVSREKKESFPLTVTSAQKNPTAFYLCASSIRDTGNQPQHFGDGTRLSIL.

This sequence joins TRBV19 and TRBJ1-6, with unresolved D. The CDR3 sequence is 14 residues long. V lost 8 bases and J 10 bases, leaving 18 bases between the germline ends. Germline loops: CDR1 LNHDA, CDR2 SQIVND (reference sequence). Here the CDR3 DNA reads TGTGCCAGTTCCCCCGGGATCAGGCGATCACCCCTCCACTTT. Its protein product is CASSPGIRRSPLHF.

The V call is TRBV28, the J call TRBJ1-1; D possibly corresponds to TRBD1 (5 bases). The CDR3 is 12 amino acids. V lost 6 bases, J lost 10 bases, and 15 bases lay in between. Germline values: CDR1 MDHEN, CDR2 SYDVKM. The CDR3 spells CASRIPVGGAFF. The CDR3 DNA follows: TGTGCCAGCAGGATCCCCGTGGGGGGAGCTTTCTTT.

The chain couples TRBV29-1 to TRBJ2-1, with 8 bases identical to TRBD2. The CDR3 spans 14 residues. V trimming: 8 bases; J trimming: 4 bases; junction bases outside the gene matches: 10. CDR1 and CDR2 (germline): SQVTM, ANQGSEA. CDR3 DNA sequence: TGCAGCACCCGTAGCGGGATGGGTTACAATGAGCAGTTCTTC. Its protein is CSTRSGMGYNEQFF.

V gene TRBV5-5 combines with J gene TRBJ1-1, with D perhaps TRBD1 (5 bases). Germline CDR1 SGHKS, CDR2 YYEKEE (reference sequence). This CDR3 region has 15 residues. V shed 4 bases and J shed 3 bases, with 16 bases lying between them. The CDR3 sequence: CASSGSGGRYTEAFF. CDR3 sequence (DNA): TGTGCCAGCAGCGGTTCGGGGGGTAGGTACACTGAAGCTTTCTTT.

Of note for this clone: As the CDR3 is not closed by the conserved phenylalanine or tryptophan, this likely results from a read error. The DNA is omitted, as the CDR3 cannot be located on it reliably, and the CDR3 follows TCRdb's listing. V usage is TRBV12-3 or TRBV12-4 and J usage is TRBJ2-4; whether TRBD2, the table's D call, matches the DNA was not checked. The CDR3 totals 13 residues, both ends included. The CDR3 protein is CASSSGLAGVLTS.

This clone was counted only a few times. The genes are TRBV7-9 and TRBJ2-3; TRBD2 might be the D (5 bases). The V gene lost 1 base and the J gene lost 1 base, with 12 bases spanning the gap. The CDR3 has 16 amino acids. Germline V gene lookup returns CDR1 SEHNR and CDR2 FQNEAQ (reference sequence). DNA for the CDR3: TGTGCCAGCAGCTTAGATCCGGGAAGGGGCACAGATACGCAGTATTTT. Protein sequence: CASSLDPGRGTDTQYF.

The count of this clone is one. The CDR3 is CASKGAVEAFF. CDR3 sequence (DNA): TGTGCCAGTAAGGGGGCTGTTGAAGCTTTCTTT. V and J are TRBV19 and TRBJ1-1, with 7 bases fitting TRBD1. This CDR3 is 11 amino acids long. V shed 7 bases, J shed 7 bases, and the junction held 3 bases outside the gene matches. From germline, CDR1 is LNHDA and CDR2 SQIVND (reference sequence).

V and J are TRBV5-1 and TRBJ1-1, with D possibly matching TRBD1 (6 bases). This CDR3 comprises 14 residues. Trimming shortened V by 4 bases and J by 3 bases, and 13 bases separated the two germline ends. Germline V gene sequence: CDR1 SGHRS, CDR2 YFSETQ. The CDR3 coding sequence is TGCGCCAGCAGCCAACAGGGTGAGGACACTGAAGCTTTCTTT. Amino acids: CASSQQGEDTEAFF.

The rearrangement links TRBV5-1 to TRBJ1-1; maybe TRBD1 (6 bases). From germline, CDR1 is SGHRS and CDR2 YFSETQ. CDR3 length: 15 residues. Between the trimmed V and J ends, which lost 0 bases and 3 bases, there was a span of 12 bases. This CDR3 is CASSLAQGGDTEAFF. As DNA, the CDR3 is TGCGCCAGCAGCTTGGCACAGGGAGGGGACACTGAAGCTTTCTTT.

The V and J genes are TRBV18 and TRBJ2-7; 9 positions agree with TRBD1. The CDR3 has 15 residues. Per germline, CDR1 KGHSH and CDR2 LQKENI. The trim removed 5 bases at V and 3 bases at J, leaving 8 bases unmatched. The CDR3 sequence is CASSSRDRALYEQYF. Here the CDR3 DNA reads TGTGCCAGCTCATCCCGGGACAGGGCCCTCTACGAGCAGTACTTC. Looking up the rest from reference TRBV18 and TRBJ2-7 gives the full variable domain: NAGVMQNPRHLVRRRGQEARLRCSPMKGHSHVYWYRQLPEEGLKFMVYLQKENIIDESGMPKERFSAEFPKEGPSILRIQQVVRGDSAAYFCASSSRDRALYEQYFGPGTRLTVT.

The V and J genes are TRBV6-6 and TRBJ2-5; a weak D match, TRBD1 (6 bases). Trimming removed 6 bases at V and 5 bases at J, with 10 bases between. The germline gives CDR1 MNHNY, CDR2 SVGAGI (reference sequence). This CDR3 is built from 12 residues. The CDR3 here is CASRGALETQYF. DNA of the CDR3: TGTGCCAGCAGGGGGGCCTTGGAGACCCAGTACTTC.

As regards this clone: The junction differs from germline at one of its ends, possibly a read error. The CDR3 is CASSQDSLGLSSF. The CDR3, as DNA: TGTGCCAGCAGCCAAGATTCCCTGGGACTTTCGTCCTTT. V usage is TRBV3-1 (or the pseudogene TRBV3-2) and J usage is TRBJ2-3; D is possibly TRBD2 (6 bases). Per germline, CDR1 LGHDT and CDR2 YNNKEL (reference sequence). This CDR3 comprises 13 residues.

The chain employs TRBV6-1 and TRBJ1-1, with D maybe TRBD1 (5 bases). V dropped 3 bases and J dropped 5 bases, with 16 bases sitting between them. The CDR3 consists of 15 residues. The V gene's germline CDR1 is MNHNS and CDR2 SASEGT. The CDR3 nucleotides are TGTGCCAGCAGTGATTGGAGGGGACTGGGGACTGAAGCTTTCTTT. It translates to CASSDWRGLGTEAFF.

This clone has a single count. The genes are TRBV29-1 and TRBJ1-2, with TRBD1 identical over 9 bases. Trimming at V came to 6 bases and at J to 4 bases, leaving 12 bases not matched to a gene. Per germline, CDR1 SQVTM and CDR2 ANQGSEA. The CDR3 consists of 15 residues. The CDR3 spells CSVPAGTGTGYGYTF. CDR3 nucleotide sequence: TGCAGCGTGCCTGCCGGGACAGGGACGGGCTATGGCTACACCTTC.

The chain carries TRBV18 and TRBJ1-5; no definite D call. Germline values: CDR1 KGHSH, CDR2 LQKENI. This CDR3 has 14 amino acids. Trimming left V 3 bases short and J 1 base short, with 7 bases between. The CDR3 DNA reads TGTGCCAGCTCACCGCTAGTGAGCAATCAGCCCCAGCATTTT. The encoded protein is CASSPLVSNQPQHF.

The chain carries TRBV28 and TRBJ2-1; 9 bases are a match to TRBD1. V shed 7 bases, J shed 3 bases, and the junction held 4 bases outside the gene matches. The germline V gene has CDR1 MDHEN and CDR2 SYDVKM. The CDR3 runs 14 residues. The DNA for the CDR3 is TGTGCCAGCACCCGGGACAGGGACTACAATGAGCAGTTCTTC. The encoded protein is CASTRDRDYNEQFF.

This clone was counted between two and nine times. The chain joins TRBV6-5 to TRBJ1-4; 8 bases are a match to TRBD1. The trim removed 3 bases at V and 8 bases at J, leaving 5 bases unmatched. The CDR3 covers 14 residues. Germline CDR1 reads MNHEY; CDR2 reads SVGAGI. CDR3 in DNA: TGTGCCAGCAGTTATGACAGGGGACGGGAAAAACTGTTTTTT. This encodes CASSYDRGREKLFF.

In DNA form, the CDR3 reads TGTGCCTGGAGTGTACCCGGGGGTGGTTATCAGCCCCAGCATTTT. Its protein product is CAWSVPGGGYQPQHF. V usage is TRBV30 and J usage is TRBJ1-5; the D gene is possibly TRBD1 (5 bases). Germline CDR1 is GTSNPN and CDR2 is SVGIG (reference sequence). V dropped 0 bases and J dropped 5 bases, with 14 bases sitting between them. The CDR3 is 15 amino acids.

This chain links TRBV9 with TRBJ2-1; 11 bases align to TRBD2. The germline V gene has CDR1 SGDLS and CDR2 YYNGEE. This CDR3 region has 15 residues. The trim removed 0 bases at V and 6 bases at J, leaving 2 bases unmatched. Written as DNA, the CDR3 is TGTGCCAGCAGCGTAGGTAGCGGGAGGGCCAATGAGCAGTTCTTC. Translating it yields CASSVGSGRANEQFF. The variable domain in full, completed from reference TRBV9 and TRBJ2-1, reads DSGVTQTPKHLITATGQRVTLRCSPRSGDLSVYWYQQSLDQGLQFLIQYYNGEERAKGNILERFSAQQFPDLHSELNLSSLELGDSALYFCASSVGSGRANEQFFGPGTRLTVL.

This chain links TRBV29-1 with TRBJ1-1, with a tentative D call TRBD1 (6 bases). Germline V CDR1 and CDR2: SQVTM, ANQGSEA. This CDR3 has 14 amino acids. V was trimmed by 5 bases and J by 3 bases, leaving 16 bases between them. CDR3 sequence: CSVPSPSGDTEAFF. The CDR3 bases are TGCAGCGTTCCGAGCCCCTCAGGGGACACTGAAGCTTTCTTT.

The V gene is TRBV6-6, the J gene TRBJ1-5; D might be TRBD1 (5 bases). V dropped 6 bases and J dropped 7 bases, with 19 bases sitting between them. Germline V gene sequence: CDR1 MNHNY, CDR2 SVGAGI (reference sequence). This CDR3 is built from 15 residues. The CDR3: CASRRDSTRGQPQHF. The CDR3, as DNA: TGTGCCAGCAGAAGGGACTCCACCCGCGGCCAGCCCCAGCATTTT.

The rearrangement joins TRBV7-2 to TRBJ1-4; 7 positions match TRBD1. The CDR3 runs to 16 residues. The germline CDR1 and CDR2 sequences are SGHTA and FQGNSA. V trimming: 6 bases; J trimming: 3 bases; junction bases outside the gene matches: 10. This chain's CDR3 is CASRSTGALANEKLFF. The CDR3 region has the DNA TGTGCCAGCAGATCCACAGGGGCTTTAGCTAATGAAAAACTGTTTTTT.

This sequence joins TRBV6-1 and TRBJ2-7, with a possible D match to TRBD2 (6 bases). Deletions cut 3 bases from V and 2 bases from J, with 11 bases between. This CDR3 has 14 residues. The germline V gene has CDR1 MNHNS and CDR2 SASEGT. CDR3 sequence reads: CASSDTGAAYEQYF. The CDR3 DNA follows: TGTGCCAGCAGTGATACGGGAGCTGCCTACGAGCAGTACTTC.

The CDR3, as DNA: TGTGCCAGCAGCCGGACAGGGCTTTACTATGGCTACACCTTC. Translating gives CASSRTGLYYGYTF. V and J are TRBV6-5 and TRBJ1-2, with 8 bases aligning to TRBD1. V dropped 6 bases and J dropped 3; count of bases not matched to a gene: 6. Germline values: CDR1 MNHEY, CDR2 SVGAGI. The length of the CDR3 is 14 residues.

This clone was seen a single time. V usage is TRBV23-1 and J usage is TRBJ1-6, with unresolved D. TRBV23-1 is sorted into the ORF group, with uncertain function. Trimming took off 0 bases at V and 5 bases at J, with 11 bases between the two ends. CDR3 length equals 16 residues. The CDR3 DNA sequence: TGCGCCAGCAGTCAATCTGGAGAGTTAGATAATTCACCCCTCCACTTT. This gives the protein CASSQSGELDNSPLHF.

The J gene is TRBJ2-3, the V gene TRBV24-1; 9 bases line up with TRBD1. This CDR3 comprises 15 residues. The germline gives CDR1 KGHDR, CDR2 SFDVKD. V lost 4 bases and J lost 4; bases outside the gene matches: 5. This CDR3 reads CATSESGTGSDTQYF. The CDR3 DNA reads TGTGCCACCAGTGAATCCGGGACAGGGTCAGATACGCAGTATTTT.

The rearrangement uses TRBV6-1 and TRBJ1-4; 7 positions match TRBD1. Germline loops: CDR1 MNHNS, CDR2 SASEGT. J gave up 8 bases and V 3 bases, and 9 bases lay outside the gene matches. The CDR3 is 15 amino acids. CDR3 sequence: CASSDLQGVGEKLFF. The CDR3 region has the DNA TGTGCCAGCAGTGACCTCCAGGGGGTTGGAGAAAAACTGTTTTTT.